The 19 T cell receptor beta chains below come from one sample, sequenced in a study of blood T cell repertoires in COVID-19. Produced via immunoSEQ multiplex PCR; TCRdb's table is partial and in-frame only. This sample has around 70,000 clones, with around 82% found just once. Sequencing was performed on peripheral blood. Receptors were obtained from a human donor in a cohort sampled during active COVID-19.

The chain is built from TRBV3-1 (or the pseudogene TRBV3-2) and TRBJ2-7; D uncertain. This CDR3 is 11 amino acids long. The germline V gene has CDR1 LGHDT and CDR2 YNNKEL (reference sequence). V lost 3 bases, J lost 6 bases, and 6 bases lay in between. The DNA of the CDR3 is TGTGCCAGCAGCCACAGTGGCGAGCAGTACTTC. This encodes CASSHSGEQYF.

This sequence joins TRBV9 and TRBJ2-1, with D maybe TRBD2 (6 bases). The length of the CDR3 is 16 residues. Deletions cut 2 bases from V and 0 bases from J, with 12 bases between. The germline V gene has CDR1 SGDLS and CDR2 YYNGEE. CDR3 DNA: TGTGCCAGCAGCGTTACGGGAGTCATCTCCTACAATGAGCAGTTCTTC. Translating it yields CASSVTGVISYNEQFF. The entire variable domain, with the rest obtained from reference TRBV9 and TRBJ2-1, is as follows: DSGVTQTPKHLITATGQRVTLRCSPRSGDLSVYWYQQSLDQGLQFLIQYYNGEERAKGNILERFSAQQFPDLHSELNLSSLELGDSALYFCASSVTGVISYNEQFFGPGTRLTVL.

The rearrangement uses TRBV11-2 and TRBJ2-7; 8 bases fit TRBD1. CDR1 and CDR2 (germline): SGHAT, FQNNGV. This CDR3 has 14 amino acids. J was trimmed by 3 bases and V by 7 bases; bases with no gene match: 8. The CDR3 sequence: CASTLVDRGYEQYF. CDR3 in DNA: TGTGCCAGCACCCTAGTAGACAGGGGCTACGAGCAGTACTTC.

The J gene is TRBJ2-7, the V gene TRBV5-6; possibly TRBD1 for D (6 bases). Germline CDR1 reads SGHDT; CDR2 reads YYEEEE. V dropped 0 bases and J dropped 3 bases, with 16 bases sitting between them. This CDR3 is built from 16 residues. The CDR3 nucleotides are TGTGCCAGCAGCTTGGTGGGGGCCGGTAAAAACTACGAGCAGTACTTC. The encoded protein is CASSLVGAGKNYEQYF.

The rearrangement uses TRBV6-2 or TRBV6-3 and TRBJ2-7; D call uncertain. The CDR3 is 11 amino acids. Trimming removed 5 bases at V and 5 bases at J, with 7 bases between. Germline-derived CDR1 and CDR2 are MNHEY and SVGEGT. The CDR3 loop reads CASSLVDEQYF. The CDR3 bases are TGTGCCAGCAGTCTAGTAGACGAGCAGTACTTC.

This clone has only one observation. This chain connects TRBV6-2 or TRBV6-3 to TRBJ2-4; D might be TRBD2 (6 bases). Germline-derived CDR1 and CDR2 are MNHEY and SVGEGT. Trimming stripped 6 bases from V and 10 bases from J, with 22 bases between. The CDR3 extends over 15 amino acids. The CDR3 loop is CASSSSRRGYGIQYF. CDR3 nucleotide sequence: TGTGCCAGCAGCTCCTCCAGGAGGGGATACGGGATTCAGTACTTC.

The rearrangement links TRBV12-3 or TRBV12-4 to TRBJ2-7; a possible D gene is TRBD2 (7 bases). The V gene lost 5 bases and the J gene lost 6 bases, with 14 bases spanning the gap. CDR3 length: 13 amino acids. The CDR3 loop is CASSTWGGSEQYF. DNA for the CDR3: TGTGCCAGCAGTACCTGGGGGGGCAGCGAGCAGTACTTC.

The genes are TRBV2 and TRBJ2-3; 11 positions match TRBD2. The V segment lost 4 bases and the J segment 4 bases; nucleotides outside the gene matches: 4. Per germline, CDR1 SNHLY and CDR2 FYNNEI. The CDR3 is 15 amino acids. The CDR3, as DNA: TGTGCCAGCAGTGGAACTAGCGGGAGTTCAGATACGCAGTATTTT. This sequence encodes CASSGTSGSSDTQYF.

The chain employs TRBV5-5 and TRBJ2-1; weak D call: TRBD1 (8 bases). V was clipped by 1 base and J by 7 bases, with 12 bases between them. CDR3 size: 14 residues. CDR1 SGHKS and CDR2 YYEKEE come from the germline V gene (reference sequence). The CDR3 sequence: CASSLTGGENEQFF. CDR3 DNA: TGTGCCAGCAGCTTGACAGGGGGGGAGAATGAGCAGTTCTTC.

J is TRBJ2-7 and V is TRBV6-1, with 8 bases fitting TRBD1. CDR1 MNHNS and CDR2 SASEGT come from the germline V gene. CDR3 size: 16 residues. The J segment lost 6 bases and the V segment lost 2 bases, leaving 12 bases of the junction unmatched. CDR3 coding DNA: TGTGCCAGCAGTGAAACCCCGTGGACAGGGATTAGCGAGCAGTACTTC. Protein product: CASSETPWTGISEQYF.

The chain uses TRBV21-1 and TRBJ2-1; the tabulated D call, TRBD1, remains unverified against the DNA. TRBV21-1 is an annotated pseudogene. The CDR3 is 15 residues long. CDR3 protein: CASSKTCVDTNEQFF. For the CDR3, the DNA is TGTGCCAGCAGCAAGACTTGTGTGGACACCAATGAGCAGTTCTTC.

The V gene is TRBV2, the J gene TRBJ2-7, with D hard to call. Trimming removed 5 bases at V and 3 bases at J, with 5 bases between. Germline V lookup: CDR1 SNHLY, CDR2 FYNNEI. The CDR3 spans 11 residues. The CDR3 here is CASSTVYEQYF. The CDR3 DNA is TGTGCCAGCAGTACGGTCTACGAGCAGTACTTC.

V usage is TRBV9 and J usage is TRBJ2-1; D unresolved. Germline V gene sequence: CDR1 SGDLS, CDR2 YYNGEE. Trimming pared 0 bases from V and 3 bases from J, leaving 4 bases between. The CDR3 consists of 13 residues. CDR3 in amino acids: CASSVAIYNEQFF. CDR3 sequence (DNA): TGTGCCAGCAGCGTAGCAATCTACAATGAGCAGTTCTTC. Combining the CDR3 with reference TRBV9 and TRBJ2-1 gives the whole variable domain DSGVTQTPKHLITATGQRVTLRCSPRSGDLSVYWYQQSLDQGLQFLIQYYNGEERAKGNILERFSAQQFPDLHSELNLSSLELGDSALYFCASSVAIYNEQFFGPGTRLTVL.

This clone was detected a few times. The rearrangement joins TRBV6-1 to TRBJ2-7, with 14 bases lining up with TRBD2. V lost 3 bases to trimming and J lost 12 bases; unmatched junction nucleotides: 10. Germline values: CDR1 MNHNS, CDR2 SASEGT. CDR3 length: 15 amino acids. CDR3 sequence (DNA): TGTGCCAGCAGTGACCCCAGACTAGCGGGAGGGACCCCGTACTTC. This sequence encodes CASSDPRLAGGTPYF.

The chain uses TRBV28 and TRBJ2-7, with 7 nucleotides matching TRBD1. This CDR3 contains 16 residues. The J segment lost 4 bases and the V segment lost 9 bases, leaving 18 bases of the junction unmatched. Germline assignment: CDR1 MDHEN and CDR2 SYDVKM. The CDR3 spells CASWTGSIRRSYEQYF. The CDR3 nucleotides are TGTGCCAGTTGGACAGGTTCTATCCGAAGGTCTTACGAGCAGTACTTC.

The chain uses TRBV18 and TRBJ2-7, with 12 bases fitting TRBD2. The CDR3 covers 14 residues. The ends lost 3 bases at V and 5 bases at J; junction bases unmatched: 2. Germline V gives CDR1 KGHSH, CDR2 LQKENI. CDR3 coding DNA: TGTGCCAGCTCACCGGGACTAGCGGGTCACGAGCAGTACTTC. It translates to CASSPGLAGHEQYF. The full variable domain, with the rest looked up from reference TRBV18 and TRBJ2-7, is NAGVMQNPRHLVRRRGQEARLRCSPMKGHSHVYWYRQLPEEGLKFMVYLQKENIIDESGMPKERFSAEFPKEGPSILRIQQVVRGDSAAYFCASSPGLAGHEQYFGPGTRLTVT.

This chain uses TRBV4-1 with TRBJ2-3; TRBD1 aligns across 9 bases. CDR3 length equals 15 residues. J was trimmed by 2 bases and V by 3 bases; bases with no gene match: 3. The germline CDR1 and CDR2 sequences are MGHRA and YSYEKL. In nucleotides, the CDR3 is TGCGCCAGCAGCCAGGGGACAGGGAACACAGATACGCAGTATTTT. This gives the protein CASSQGTGNTDTQYF.

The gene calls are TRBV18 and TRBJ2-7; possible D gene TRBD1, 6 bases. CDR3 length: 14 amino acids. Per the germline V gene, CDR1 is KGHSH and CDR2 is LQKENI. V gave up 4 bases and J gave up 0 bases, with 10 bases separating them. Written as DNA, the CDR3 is TGTGCCAGCTCACGTGGGGACACCTCCTACGAGCAGTACTTC. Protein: CASSRGDTSYEQYF. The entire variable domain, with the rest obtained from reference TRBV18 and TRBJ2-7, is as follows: NAGVMQNPRHLVRRRGQEARLRCSPMKGHSHVYWYRQLPEEGLKFMVYLQKENIIDESGMPKERFSAEFPKEGPSILRIQQVVRGDSAAYFCASSRGDTSYEQYFGPGTRLTVT.

The CDR3 coding sequence is TGTGCCAGCAGTGAGAAAGGGGCTACCGGGGAGCTGTTTTTT. It yields the protein CASSEKGATGELFF. The V gene is TRBV2, the J gene TRBJ2-2; TRBD1 is a possible D gene (5 bases). Germline lookup yields CDR1 SNHLY and CDR2 FYNNEI. The CDR3 has 14 residues. Trimming shortened V by 3 bases and J by 5 bases, and 10 bases separated the two germline ends.